This T cell receptor (beta chain) was found in a study of blood T cell repertoires in COVID-19. Background on the study: Donors in the United States, Italy and Spain gave samples during acute or convalescent COVID-19. T cells, B-cell-depleted T cells, or PBMCs provided the cDNA or gDNA that served as material.

Per the original data handling: Reference gene primer amplification gave nucleated cell count estimates. Assay used: immunoSEQ multiplex PCR; TCRdb lists only in-frame clones, some missing. Clone size and the V and J calls come from that table; the DNA yielded D and trimming. The sample holds approximately 250,000 clones, 84% seen once. Germline V CDR1 and CDR2: SEHNR, FQNEAQ (reference sequence). This CDR3 region has 15 residues. V shed 5 bases and J shed 2 bases, with 15 bases lying between them. V and J are TRBV7-9 and TRBJ1-1, with unresolved D. The sample consisted of peripheral blood. The clonotype originates from a woman between 35 and 50 years old who had recovered from COVID-19. The CDR3 DNA reads as TGTGCCAGCAGCCCCTCCACGGGTCGAAACACTGAAGCTTTCTTT. Protein sequence: CASSPSTGRNTEAFF.